This is a list of T cell receptor beta chains from one sample in a study of cytotoxic CD8 clonotypes in ibrutinib-treated CLL. Libraries were prepared by immunoSEQ multiplex PCR; TCRdb keeps only in-frame clonotypes and omits some of them. The table records 110,000 to 150,000 clones, approximately 89% of them present only once. The sequences come from PBMCs, collected after 12 months of ibrutinib treatment. The receptors originated from a human donor with chronic lymphocytic leukemia. Each CDR3 is given without its conserved first and last residue. The order of the fields is J gene, V gene, CDR3 protein.

j_call: TRBJ2-1; v_call: TRBV27; cdr3_aa: ASSPKPGLYNEQF
j_call: TRBJ2-7; v_call: TRBV6-6; cdr3_aa: ASSRTGDEQY
j_call: TRBJ1-5; v_call: TRBV2; cdr3_aa: ASSERPGLQPQH
j_call: TRBJ1-1; v_call: TRBV7-2; cdr3_aa: ASSPGQGAGTEAF
j_call: TRBJ2-2; v_call: TRBV28; cdr3_aa: ASIAGQNTGELF
j_call: TRBJ1-1; v_call: TRBV28; cdr3_aa: ASSLMRTEAF
j_call: TRBJ2-7; v_call: TRBV28; cdr3_aa: ASSLGLLAGQY
j_call: TRBJ1-2; v_call: TRBV6-4; cdr3_aa: ASSVRGQDGYT
j_call: TRBJ2-7; v_call: TRBV27; cdr3_aa: ASSLAGVSEQY
j_call: TRBJ1-5; v_call: TRBV7-9; cdr3_aa: ASSIMTDQPQH
j_call: TRBJ2-3; v_call: TRBV15; cdr3_aa: ATSRFRDTQY
j_call: TRBJ1-1; v_call: TRBV10-3; cdr3_aa: AIRRTLNTEAF
j_call: TRBJ2-7; v_call: TRBV28; cdr3_aa: ASSLAWREGYEQY
j_call: TRBJ1-1; v_call: TRBV27; cdr3_aa: ASSLLGSEAF
j_call: TRBJ2-3; v_call: TRBV7-9; cdr3_aa: ASSLAPLLDTDTQY
j_call: TRBJ2-2; v_call: TRBV6-1; cdr3_aa: ARYYAGELF
j_call: TRBJ2-1; v_call: TRBV9; cdr3_aa: ASGAAGIGVNEQF
j_call: TRBJ2-1; v_call: TRBV27; cdr3_aa: ASSTSNEQF
j_call: TRBJ2-1; v_call: TRBV6-6; cdr3_aa: ASAGEGTALSNEQF
j_call: TRBJ2-7; v_call: TRBV7-9; cdr3_aa: ASSLAVSSYEQY
j_call: TRBJ1-1; v_call: TRBV15; cdr3_aa: ATSRDGGSRIYTEAF
j_call: TRBJ2-2; v_call: TRBV5-1; cdr3_aa: ASKPDSNTGELF
j_call: TRBJ2-5; v_call: TRBV6-6; cdr3_aa: ASSYGTGVKTQY
j_call: TRBJ2-1; v_call: TRBV18; cdr3_aa: ASSPSHEQF
j_call: TRBJ1-4; v_call: TRBV11-1; cdr3_aa: ASSSGGSSNEKLF
j_call: TRBJ2-3; v_call: TRBV28; cdr3_aa: ASRGTVAGTDTQY
j_call: TRBJ1-4; v_call: TRBV7-9; cdr3_aa: ASSLGQAATNEKLF
j_call: TRBJ2-5; v_call: TRBV13; cdr3_aa: ASSPRGTSGIRWEETQY
j_call: TRBJ2-7; v_call: TRBV5-4; cdr3_aa: ASSFTSGDSYEQY
j_call: TRBJ2-7; v_call: TRBV7-8; cdr3_aa: ASSLAGTNYEQY
j_call: TRBJ2-1; v_call: TRBV9; cdr3_aa: ASSARDVDSFSYNEQF
j_call: TRBJ2-7; v_call: TRBV4-1; cdr3_aa: ASSQTRDNYEQY
j_call: TRBJ2-7; v_call: TRBV2; cdr3_aa: ASSASAGFGEQY
j_call: TRBJ2-1; v_call: TRBV7-3; cdr3_aa: ASSLKARGLQDEQF
j_call: TRBJ1-1; v_call: TRBV11-2; cdr3_aa: ASSLGSNTEAF
j_call: TRBJ1-1; v_call: TRBV7-3; cdr3_aa: ASSTGQGKNTEAF
j_call: TRBJ1-1; v_call: TRBV6-5; cdr3_aa: ASNVGQPGNTEAF
j_call: TRBJ2-1; v_call: TRBV7-8; cdr3_aa: ASSARDSHYNEQF
j_call: TRBJ2-2; v_call: TRBV28; cdr3_aa: AGGVTHTGELF
j_call: TRBJ2-2; v_call: TRBV6-5; cdr3_aa: ASSNREAGELF
j_call: TRBJ2-3; v_call: TRBV4-2; cdr3_aa: ASSQGPGLAATDTQY
j_call: TRBJ2-3; v_call: TRBV27; cdr3_aa: ASSLRGQAMSTDTQY
j_call: TRBJ1-3; v_call: TRBV5-1; cdr3_aa: ASWDSPANTIY
j_call: TRBJ2-1; v_call: TRBV19; cdr3_aa: ASSIREVQF
j_call: TRBJ2-3; v_call: TRBV5-6; cdr3_aa: ASARGSTDTQY